This entry concerns a single TCR beta chain. Its antigen remains unknown. Investigators profiled TCR beta VDJ and CDR3 from genomic DNA template. TCRdb processed the reads anew with MiXCR; each CDR3 protein has one entry. The sample consists of some 280,000 distinct CDR3 sequences, roughly 50% of them appearing once. The data originate from a study of CD8+CD57+ T cells in acquired aplastic anemia. Study information: The study obtained an average of about 3.4 ug of DNA from sorted CD4+ and CD8+ cells. The study's findings and limits: About 28 sequences, all CD8+ CDR3, were shared between patients and controls.

CDR3 length equals 15 residues. The V end was cut by 9 bases, the J end by 4 bases, with 21 bases between. Looked up from germline, CDR1 is SGHTA and CDR2 is FQGNSA. Sequenced: sorted CD4+, CD8+, or CD8+CD57+ T cells (not recorded which) from PBMCs. This TCR was recovered from a human donor with severe aplastic anemia or a healthy control (not recorded which). V is TRBV7-2 and J is TRBJ1-1; D is uncertain. The CDR3 bases are TGTGCCAGTAGTATCTCGGCAACCTGGGGCACTGAAGCTTTCTTT. This sequence encodes CASSISATWGTEAFF. Together with reference TRBV7-2 and TRBJ1-1, the CDR3 gives the full variable domain: GAGVSQSPSNKVTEKGKDVELRCDPISGHTALYWYRQSLGQGLEFLIYFQGNSAPDKSGLPSDRFSAERTGGSVSTLTIQRTQQEDSAVYLCASSISATWGTEAFFGQGTRLTVV.